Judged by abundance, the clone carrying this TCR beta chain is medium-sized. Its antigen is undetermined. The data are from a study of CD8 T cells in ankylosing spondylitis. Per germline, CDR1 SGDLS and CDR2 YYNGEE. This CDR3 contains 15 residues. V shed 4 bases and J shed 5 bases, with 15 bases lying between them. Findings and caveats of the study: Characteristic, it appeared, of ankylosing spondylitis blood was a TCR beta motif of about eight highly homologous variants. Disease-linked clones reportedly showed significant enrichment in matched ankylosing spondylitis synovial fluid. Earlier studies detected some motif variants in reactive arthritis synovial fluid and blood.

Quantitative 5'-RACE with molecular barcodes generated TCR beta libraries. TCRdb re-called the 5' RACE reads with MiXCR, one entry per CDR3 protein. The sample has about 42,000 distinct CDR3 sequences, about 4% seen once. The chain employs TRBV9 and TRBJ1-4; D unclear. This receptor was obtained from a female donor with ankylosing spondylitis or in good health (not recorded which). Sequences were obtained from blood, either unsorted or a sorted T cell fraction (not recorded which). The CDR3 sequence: CASSSSVGKNEKLFF. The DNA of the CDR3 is TGTGCCAGCAGCTCCTCAGTGGGGAAGAATGAAAAACTGTTTTTT.